This T cell receptor (beta chain) derives from a study of cytomegalovirus exposure and HLA in healthy donors. V lost 4 bases and J lost 1, with 7 bases in between. Germline CDR1 reads MNHEY; CDR2 reads SMNVEV (reference sequence). The length of the CDR3 is 13 residues. In the PCR, 60 Vbeta and 13 Jbeta primers were used. Method: immunoSEQ multiplex PCR; TCRdb's copy keeps in-frame clones and lacks some. The sample shows 90,000 to 120,000 clones, around three quarters of them seen only once. The receptor was isolated from a male donor in good health and CMV-seronegative. Sequencing was done on a sample of PBMCs. The genes are TRBV27 and TRBJ1-1, with D possibly matching TRBD1 (5 bases). The CDR3 loop reads CASSWRGNTEAFF. The CDR3 DNA is TGTGCCAGCAGTTGGAGGGGGAACACTGAAGCTTTCTTT.